What follows are 28 T cell receptor beta chains derived from one specimen sequenced in a study of blood T cells in healthy people across ages. A second PCR of 7 to 11 cycles used a sample-barcoded 5' primer and a J-beta primer mix. TCRdb recomputed calls from the 5' RACE reads with MiXCR, one row per CDR3 protein. The table shows more than 550,000 distinct CDR3 sequences, with about 24% occurring only once. The sample taken for sequencing was blood. These receptors were obtained from a man aged 65 to 85 in good health.

This clonotype was observed at least ten times. The CDR3 spells CASSQSGILSYNEQFF. CDR3 DNA sequence: TGCGCCAGCAGCCAGAGCGGGATTTTGTCCTACAATGAGCAGTTCTTC. This chain joins TRBV4-1 and TRBJ2-1, with 7 bases lining up with TRBD2. The ends lost 3 bases at V and 1 base at J; junction bases unmatched: 6. The CDR3 consists of 16 residues. Germline V gene sequence: CDR1 MGHRA, CDR2 YSYEKL.

The chain uses TRBV20-1 and TRBJ2-1; D is possibly TRBD1 (6 bases). Germline CDR1 and CDR2: DFQATT and SNEGSKA (reference sequence). V gave up 0 bases and J gave up 2 bases, with 17 bases separating them. The CDR3 spans 17 residues. Here the CDR3 reads CSARDFEGVPTYNEQFF. The CDR3 DNA sequence: TGCAGTGCTAGAGATTTTGAGGGGGTCCCAACCTACAATGAGCAGTTCTTC.

In this sample, this clonotype turned up a few times. The CDR3 spells CSANVVNTEAFF. The CDR3 region has the DNA TGCAGTGCGAACGTAGTGAACACTGAAGCTTTCTTT. V is TRBV20-1 and J is TRBJ1-1; D remains ambiguous. This CDR3 comprises 12 residues. Germline assignment: CDR1 DFQATT and CDR2 SNEGSKA (reference sequence). Trimming left V 6 bases short and J 0 bases short, with 8 bases between.

The J gene is TRBJ2-5, the V gene TRBV2; no reliable D call. Trimming removed 7 bases from V and 4 bases from J, with 13 bases in between. Germline values: CDR1 SNHLY, CDR2 FYNNEI. The CDR3 consists of 13 residues. The CDR3 region has the DNA TGTGCCAGCAATTCGGTCCCGGGAGAGACCCAGTACTTC. Translated, it gives CASNSVPGETQYF.

The chain is built from TRBV6-5 and TRBJ1-4; 10 bases are shared with TRBD1. J gave up 0 bases and V 2 bases, and 0 bases lay outside the gene matches. Germline V lookup: CDR1 MNHEY, CDR2 SVGAGI. The CDR3 length is 16 residues. In DNA, the CDR3 is TGTGCCAGCAGTTACGGGACAGGGGCAACTAATGAAAAACTGTTTTTT. The encoded protein is CASSYGTGATNEKLFF.

This chain uses TRBV24-1 with TRBJ2-5; 7 bases agree with TRBD1. Unmatched junction bases numbered 3, after V lost 3 bases and J lost 0 bases. CDR3 length equals 15 residues. Germline V CDR1 and CDR2: KGHDR, SFDVKD. The CDR3 here is CATSDGTEYQETQYF. The CDR3 region has the DNA TGTGCCACCAGTGATGGGACAGAGTACCAAGAGACCCAGTACTTC.

The genes are TRBV5-1 and TRBJ2-3; D possibly corresponds to TRBD1 (6 bases). Germline assignment: CDR1 SGHRS and CDR2 YFSETQ. V was shortened by 3 bases and J by 2 bases, with 10 bases between the two germline ends. This CDR3 is built from 14 residues. The CDR3: CASSYGTNTDTQYF. DNA for the CDR3: TGCGCCAGCAGCTACGGGACAAACACAGATACGCAGTATTTT.

The gene calls are TRBV20-1 and TRBJ1-1; D remains ambiguous. Trimming removed 5 bases at V and 2 bases at J, with 12 bases between. CDR1 DFQATT and CDR2 SNEGSKA come from the germline V gene (reference sequence). The CDR3 consists of 13 residues. DNA for the CDR3: TGCAGTGCTCCGGATCTCTCAAACACTGAAGCTTTCTTT. Translation gives CSAPDLSNTEAFF.

The chain employs TRBV7-2 and TRBJ1-1, with D perhaps TRBD1 (5 bases). Trimming left V 4 bases short and J 5 bases short, with 17 bases between. This CDR3 comprises 15 residues. Germline V gene sequence: CDR1 SGHTA, CDR2 FQGNSA. The CDR3 region is CASSSIGGGITEAFF. The DNA for the CDR3 is TGTGCCAGCAGCTCGATCGGGGGGGGTATAACTGAAGCTTTCTTT.

This clonotype has a handful of counts. This sequence joins TRBV29-1 and TRBJ2-1; D is unresolved. The assigned J gene may be wrong: the sequence end matches TRBJ2-5 better. CDR1 is SQVTM and CDR2 is ANQGSEA in the germline V gene. The CDR3 is 12 residues long. CDR3 coding DNA: TGCAGCGTTGAGATAACGGAAAAGACCCAGTACTTC. Protein product: CSVEITEKTQYF.

V gene TRBV7-2 combines with J gene TRBJ2-5; TRBD2 aligns across 11 bases. The trim removed 6 bases at V and 6 bases at J, leaving 12 bases unmatched. The CDR3 totals 16 residues. Germline loops: CDR1 SGHTA, CDR2 FQGNSA. Written as DNA, the CDR3 is TGTGCCAGCAGAACTGATAGCGGGGGGGTCAGGAAGACCCAGTACTTC. Encoded protein: CASRTDSGGVRKTQYF.

V usage is TRBV9 and J usage is TRBJ1-1, with unresolved D. CDR3 length: 15 amino acids. V shed 0 bases and J shed 5 bases, with 14 bases lying between them. Germline CDR1 is SGDLS and CDR2 is YYNGEE. DNA of the CDR3: TGTGCCAGCAGCGTAGGGGGAGGGAGCGGGACTGAAGCTTTCTTT. Protein sequence: CASSVGGGSGTEAFF.

In this sample, this clonotype turned up a few times. This chain uses TRBV19 with TRBJ1-4; TRBD1 matches at 9 bases. This CDR3 comprises 15 residues. CDR1 is LNHDA and CDR2 is SQIVND in the germline V gene (reference sequence). V shed 3 bases, J shed 11 bases, and the junction held 10 bases outside the gene matches. CDR3: CASSMTGGNIGKLFF. For the CDR3, the DNA is TGTGCCAGTAGTATGACAGGGGGGAATATCGGGAAACTGTTTTTT.

This clonotype was detected only a few times. V is TRBV7-6 and J is TRBJ1-4; D remains unclear. Trimming left V 2 bases short and J 1 base short, with 8 bases between. Germline CDR1 and CDR2: SGHVS and FNYEAQ. This CDR3 contains 15 residues. The CDR3 DNA reads as TGTGCCAGCAGCTTAAATAAGTTAACTAATGAAAAACTGTTTTTT. It codes for CASSLNKLTNEKLFF.

A few counts support this clonotype. The DNA for the CDR3 is TGTGCCAGCAGTTTAGTACAGGAATCTAGCGAGCAGTACTTC. Its protein is CASSLVQESSEQYF. J is TRBJ2-7 and V is TRBV28, with D perhaps TRBD1 (5 bases). This CDR3 spans 14 amino acids. Germline CDR1 MDHEN, CDR2 SYDVKM. The V end lost 2 bases, the J end lost 6 bases, and 14 bases lay between the germline ends.

This clonotype came up a few times. The J gene is TRBJ1-4, the V gene TRBV3-1, with 7 bases aligning to TRBD1. After removal of 6 bases from V and 7 bases from J, the junction contained 8 bases not matched to a gene. From germline, CDR1 is LGHDT and CDR2 YNNKEL (reference sequence). This CDR3 is 14 amino acids long. The CDR3 here is CASSRRGTSEKLFF. DNA of the CDR3: TGTGCCAGCAGTCGCAGGGGGACGAGTGAAAAACTGTTTTTT. Looking up the rest from reference TRBV3-1 and TRBJ1-4 gives the full variable domain: DTAVSQTPKYLVTQMGNDKSIKCEQNLGHDTMYWYKQDSKKFLKIMFSYNNKELIINETVPNRFSPKSPDKAHLNLHINSLELGDSAVYFCASSRRGTSEKLFFGSGTQLSVL.

This clonotype was counted a few times. One end of the junction varies from germline; a read error may be responsible. This sequence joins TRBV18 and TRBJ2-1; 12 positions agree with TRBD1. The CDR3 covers 16 residues. In germline, CDR1 is KGHSH, CDR2 LQKENI. The CDR3 region is CASSPPGQGAGNEQFF. The CDR3 region has the DNA TGCGCCAGCTCACCTCCGGGACAGGGGGCTGGGAATGAGCAGTTCTTC.

This clonotype was counted only a few times. This could be a read error, since a much larger clone is one nucleotide away. The chain recombines TRBV12-3 or TRBV12-4 with TRBJ2-1; D is undetermined. V was clipped by 4 bases and J by 9 bases, with 22 bases between them. CDR3 length equals 16 residues. CDR3 region: CASSSAYSFPTSEQFF. CDR3 in DNA: TGTGCCAGCAGTTCAGCTTATAGCTTTCCAACCAGTGAGCAGTTCTTC.

This clonotype was found a few times. The chain is built from TRBV29-1 and TRBJ2-1; D is unresolved. Trimming removed 0 bases at V and 8 bases at J, with 17 bases between. Germline loops: CDR1 SQVTM, CDR2 ANQGSEA. The CDR3 is made up of 15 amino acids. The CDR3 protein is CSVEDLVPRGYEQFF. The CDR3 DNA follows: TGCAGCGTTGAAGATCTGGTCCCCCGAGGTTATGAGCAGTTCTTC.

The chain uses TRBV29-1 and TRBJ1-1; D call uncertain. This CDR3 is built from 10 residues. Between the trimmed V and J ends, which lost 5 bases and 8 bases, there was a span of 9 bases. CDR1 is SQVTM and CDR2 is ANQGSEA in the germline V gene. The CDR3 DNA reads as TGCAGCGTTATGGGAGCAGAAGCTTTCTTT. Amino acid sequence: CSVMGAEAFF.

The genes are TRBV4-2 and TRBJ1-5; D may be TRBD1 (5 bases). CDR1 and CDR2 (germline): LGHNA, YNFKEQ. Trimming removed 0 bases from V and 2 bases from J, with 11 bases in between. The CDR3 loop spans 16 amino acids. The CDR3 DNA is TGTGCCAGCAGCCAAGATTCCAGGGTGGGCAATCAGCCCCAGCATTTT. This encodes CASSQDSRVGNQPQHF.

The V gene is TRBV24-1, the J gene TRBJ2-2; D may correspond to TRBD1 or TRBD2 (5 bases each). V was shortened by 3 bases and J by 3 bases, with 13 bases between the two germline ends. Germline V gene sequence: CDR1 KGHDR, CDR2 SFDVKD. The CDR3 length is 16 residues. DNA for the CDR3: TGTGCCACCAGTGATCACCGGGACGAGCACACCGGGGAGCTGTTTTTT. Residues: CATSDHRDEHTGELFF.

This clonotype was counted only a few times. This chain connects TRBV28 to TRBJ1-2, with D uncertain. V was cut by 10 bases and J by 0 bases, with 15 bases left in between. The germline gives CDR1 MDHEN, CDR2 SYDVKM. The CDR3 consists of 14 residues. The CDR3 DNA reads TGTGCCATCCAGAGAGGCAGGACTAACTATGGCTACACCTTC. Its translation is CAIQRGRTNYGYTF.

V gene TRBV20-1 combines with J gene TRBJ2-7; the D gene is possibly TRBD1 (6 bases). The CDR3 length is 13 residues. The V and J ends lost 1 base and 0 bases respectively, with 7 bases between them. Germline V gene sequence: CDR1 DFQATT, CDR2 SNEGSKA (reference sequence). For the CDR3, the DNA is TGCAGTGCTAGAGGGACAGACTCCTACGAGCAGTACGTC. Encoded protein: CSARGTDSYEQYV.

This sequence joins TRBV12-3 or TRBV12-4 and TRBJ2-3, with D perhaps matching TRBD1 or TRBD2 (6 bases each). The CDR3 sequence is 14 residues long. V was clipped by 4 bases and J by 7 bases, with 15 bases between them. The CDR3 here is CASSSTGRRNTQYF. CDR3 DNA sequence: TGTGCCAGCAGTTCCACAGGGAGGAGAAATACGCAGTATTTT.

A few counts support this clonotype. The chain employs TRBV12-3 or TRBV12-4 and TRBJ2-3, with TRBD1 identical over 9 bases. This CDR3 has 15 residues. V trimming: 2 bases; J trimming: 8 bases; junction bases outside the gene matches: 8. The CDR3 region has the DNA TGTGCCAGCAGTTTAAGAACAGGGGGCGCGGGTACGCAGTATTTT. Its translation is CASSLRTGGAGTQYF.

This rearrangement joins TRBV6-5 to TRBJ2-2; no definite D call. Germline V gene sequence: CDR1 MNHEY, CDR2 SVGAGI. The CDR3 has 14 amino acids. V gave up 7 bases and J gave up 0 bases, with 9 bases separating them. The CDR3 DNA is TGTGCCAGCACGGATCTAGCGAACACCGGGGAGCTGTTTTTT. The encoded protein is CASTDLANTGELFF.

This clonotype was seen a handful of times. The rearrangement uses TRBV5-1 and TRBJ1-1, with 7 bases matching TRBD1. The germline gives CDR1 SGHRS, CDR2 YFSETQ. CDR3 size: 15 residues. Trimming took 4 bases from V and 5 from J; bases not matched to a gene: 11. The CDR3 protein is CASSSPNRGDTEAFF. CDR3 nucleotide sequence: TGCGCCAGCAGCAGCCCGAACAGGGGTGATACTGAAGCTTTCTTT.